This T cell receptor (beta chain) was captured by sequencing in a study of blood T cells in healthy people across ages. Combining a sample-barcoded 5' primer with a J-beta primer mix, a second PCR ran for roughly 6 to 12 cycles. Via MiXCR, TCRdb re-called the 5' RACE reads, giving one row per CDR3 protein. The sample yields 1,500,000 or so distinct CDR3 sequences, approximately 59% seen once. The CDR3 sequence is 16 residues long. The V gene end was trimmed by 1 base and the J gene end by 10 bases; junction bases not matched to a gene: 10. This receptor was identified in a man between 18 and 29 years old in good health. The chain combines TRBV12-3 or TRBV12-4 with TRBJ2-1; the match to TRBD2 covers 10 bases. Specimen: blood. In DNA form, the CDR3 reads TGTGCCAGCAGTTTAGTTGCTAGCGGGAGAGGAAGCGAGCAGTTCTTC. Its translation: CASSLVASGRGSEQFF.